Presented here are 27 T cell receptor beta chains from one specimen sequenced in a study of OX40 agonist ivuxolimab in advanced cancers. Libraries were prepared by immunoSEQ multiplex PCR; TCRdb keeps only in-frame clonotypes and omits some of them. The sample comprises approximately 70,000 clones, over 75% of which are singletons, and roughly 1% rests with the top ten. The sample was CD4+ or CD8+ T cells sorted from blood, taken in a trial of the OX40 agonist ivuxolimab. The source is an adult with an advanced solid tumor such as melanoma, head and neck, liver or kidney cancer.

The rearrangement links TRBV19 to TRBJ2-6; D is uncertain. V dropped 4 bases and J dropped 0 bases, with 10 bases sitting between them. The CDR3 spans 16 residues. CDR1 is LNHDA, CDR2 SQIVND, per germline (reference sequence). The DNA of the CDR3 is TGTGCCAGTAGTAACCTGCCTTACTCTGGGGCCAACGTCCTGACTTTC. Translation: CASSNLPYSGANVLTF.

The V call is TRBV21-1, the J call TRBJ2-7; the table's TRBD2 call for D was not verified on the DNA. TRBV21-1 is annotated as a pseudogene. The CDR3 spans 16 residues. The CDR3 DNA reads TGTGCCAGCAGCAAACTGAGAACTAGGATCTCCTACGAGCAGTACTTC. Translating gives CASSKLRTRISYEQYF.

V is TRBV13 and J is TRBJ2-7, with D perhaps TRBD2 (5 bases). Per the germline V gene, CDR1 is PRHDT and CDR2 is FYEKMQ (reference sequence). The germline V and J ends were trimmed by 2 bases and 0 bases, with 23 bases remaining between them. This CDR3 contains 19 residues. The CDR3 nucleotides are TGTGCCAGCAGCTTAAGAACGGCGGGCCTGCTCTCGAGCTCCTACGAGCAGTACTTC. As protein: CASSLRTAGLLSSSYEQYF.

This chain connects TRBV2 to TRBJ2-1; D call uncertain. CDR1 and CDR2 from the germline V gene are SNHLY and FYNNEI. V lost 7 bases, J lost 0 bases, and 13 bases lay in between. This CDR3 is built from 15 residues. The chain's CDR3 is CASISERGSYNEQFF. The CDR3 DNA reads as TGTGCCAGCATCAGCGAAAGAGGCTCCTACAATGAGCAGTTCTTC.

The chain employs TRBV4-2 and TRBJ1-6, with D uncertain. Trimming pared 6 bases from V and 8 bases from J, leaving 11 bases between. Germline values: CDR1 LGHNA, CDR2 YNFKEQ. The CDR3 sequence is 13 residues long. Written as DNA, the CDR3 is TGTGCCAGCAGTACAGTAACGGATTCACCCCTCCACTTT. This codes for CASSTVTDSPLHF.

The genes are TRBV30 and TRBJ2-7; D not certain. Deletions cut 1 base from V and 0 bases from J, with 4 bases between. CDR3 length: 12 residues. Germline V CDR1 and CDR2: GTSNPN, SVGIG (reference sequence). Here the CDR3 reads CAWSESSYEQYF. Here the CDR3 DNA reads TGTGCCTGGAGTGAGAGCTCCTACGAGCAGTACTTC.

The table lists this clone with a few counts. V is TRBV7-9 and J is TRBJ2-1; 12 bases map to TRBD2. The J segment lost 7 bases and the V segment lost 4 bases, leaving 8 bases of the junction unmatched. Germline V gene data show CDR1 as SEHNR and CDR2 as FQNEAQ (reference sequence). There are 16 residues in the CDR3. CDR3 region: CASSSLTSGSGNEQFF. CDR3 nucleotides: TGTGCCAGCAGCTCCTTGACTAGCGGGAGTGGGAATGAGCAGTTCTTC.

This chain uses TRBV2 with TRBJ1-6; D might be TRBD1 (6 bases). V was cut by 1 base and J by 11 bases, with 15 bases left in between. The CDR3 consists of 15 residues. Germline CDR1 and CDR2: SNHLY and FYNNEI. The chain's CDR3 is CASSEGTGPGTPLHF. The CDR3 DNA sequence: TGTGCCAGCAGTGAAGGAACAGGGCCCGGAACACCCCTCCACTTT.

V is TRBV7-8 and J is TRBJ2-3; D is undetermined. Trimming shortened V by 5 bases and J by 2 bases, and 8 bases separated the two germline ends. The CDR3 extends over 13 amino acids. From germline, CDR1 is SGHVS and CDR2 FQNEAQ. CDR3 DNA sequence: TGTGCCAGCAGCCTTGACCACACAGATACGCAGTATTTT. It yields the protein CASSLDHTDTQYF.

This rearrangement joins TRBV18 to TRBJ1-5, with 7 bases lining up with TRBD1. The CDR3 totals 14 residues. After removal of 5 bases from V and 1 base from J, the junction contained 2 bases not matched to a gene. CDR1 and CDR2 from the germline V gene are KGHSH and LQKENI. CDR3 in DNA: TGTGCCAGCTCAGGGACAGAAAGCAATCAGCCCCAGCATTTT. Amino acids: CASSGTESNQPQHF.

This clone has a handful of counts. The CDR3 spells CASSDGQGWENIQYF. CDR3 nucleotide sequence: TGTGCCAGCAGCGACGGGCAGGGATGGGAAAACATTCAGTACTTC. This rearrangement joins TRBV2 to TRBJ2-4; tentative D call: TRBD1 (5 bases). The CDR3 sequence is 15 residues long. CDR1 and CDR2 from the germline V gene are SNHLY and FYNNEI. V lost 6 bases and J lost 5, with 17 bases in between.

This clone was counted a few times. V and J are TRBV6-5 and TRBJ1-1; tentatively, D is TRBD1 (6 bases). Looked up from germline, CDR1 is MNHEY and CDR2 is SVGAGI. The length of the CDR3 is 14 residues. Trimming took off 6 bases at V and 1 base at J, with 12 bases between the two ends. DNA for the CDR3: TGTGCCAGCAGCCGTACAGGGCGGAACACTGAAGCTTTCTTT. Translated, it gives CASSRTGRNTEAFF.

The rearrangement uses TRBV4-1 and TRBJ2-7, with 7 bases that match TRBD1. The junction had 9 bases not matched to a gene; V was cut back by 3 bases and J by 7 bases. CDR1 is MGHRA and CDR2 is YSYEKL in the germline V gene. The CDR3 extends over 14 amino acids. In nucleotides, the CDR3 is TGCGCCAGCAGCCAGTCAGACAGGGCGAGGGAGCAGTACTTC. Its translation is CASSQSDRAREQYF.

The gene calls are TRBV19 and TRBJ2-6; 10 positions match TRBD1. Germline V gives CDR1 LNHDA, CDR2 SQIVND (reference sequence). V lost 3 bases, J lost 0 bases, and 8 bases stayed unmatched. The CDR3 spans 19 residues. The CDR3 DNA follows: TGTGCCAGTAGTATCCCCGGGACAGGGGTCCGCTCTGGGGCCAACGTCCTGACTTTC. It specifies CASSIPGTGVRSGANVLTF. The variable domain in full, completed from reference TRBV19 and TRBJ2-6, reads DGGITQSPKYLFRKEGQNVTLSCEQNLNHDAMYWYRQDPGQGLRLIYYSQIVNDFQKGDIAEGYSVSREKKESFPLTVTSAQKNPTAFYLCASSIPGTGVRSGANVLTFGAGSRLTVL.

J is TRBJ2-7 and V is TRBV5-5; D may correspond to TRBD1 or TRBD2 (6 bases each). The CDR3 has 15 amino acids. The germline gives CDR1 SGHKS, CDR2 YYEKEE (reference sequence). The V end was cut by 1 base, the J end by 0 bases, with 11 bases between. CDR3 sequence reads: CASSLFGGPSYEQYF. CDR3 in DNA: TGTGCCAGCAGCTTGTTTGGGGGGCCCTCCTACGAGCAGTACTTC.

The rearrangement links TRBV11-2 to TRBJ2-1; the match to TRBD2 covers 7 bases. Losses at the gene ends were 4 bases for V and 7 bases for J; bases not matched to a gene: 10. The V gene's germline CDR1 is SGHAT and CDR2 FQNNGV. This CDR3 comprises 15 residues. The CDR3 reads CASSSEGRGKNEQFF. CDR3 coding DNA: TGTGCCAGCAGCTCGGAGGGGCGGGGGAAGAATGAGCAGTTCTTC.

V usage is TRBV6-5 and J usage is TRBJ1-2, with D perhaps matching TRBD1 (5 bases). V was trimmed by 2 bases and J by 2 bases, leaving 9 bases between them. Looked up from germline, CDR1 is MNHEY and CDR2 is SVGAGI. The length of the CDR3 is 14 residues. The CDR3 protein is CASSYTDKNYGYTF. The CDR3 region has the DNA TGTGCCAGCAGTTACACGGACAAGAACTATGGCTACACCTTC.

V gene TRBV6-5 combines with J gene TRBJ1-2; TRBD1 agrees at 7 bases. The CDR3 has 16 amino acids. The germline gives CDR1 MNHEY, CDR2 SVGAGI. J was trimmed by 7 bases and V by 0 bases; bases with no gene match: 11. CDR3 sequence reads: CASSYSGQPRWIGYTF. CDR3 sequence (DNA): TGTGCCAGCAGTTACTCGGGACAGCCGCGGTGGATTGGCTACACCTTC.

This chain links TRBV18 with TRBJ2-1, with 13 bases lining up with TRBD2. V lost 0 bases, J lost 8 bases, and 4 bases stayed unmatched. The V gene's germline CDR1 is KGHSH and CDR2 LQKENI. The CDR3 sequence is 16 residues long. CDR3 DNA: TGTGCCAGCTCACCACCGGGACTAGCGGGGATCGATGAGCAGTTCTTC. The encoded protein is CASSPPGLAGIDEQFF.

The chain carries TRBV23-1 and TRBJ1-5, with D maybe TRBD1 (5 bases). TRBV23-1 is an ORF, with its function uncertain. The CDR3 has 16 residues. Trimming pared 2 bases from V and 7 bases from J, leaving 18 bases between. The CDR3: CASSQPSEGKRQPQHF. CDR3 DNA: TGCGCCAGCAGTCAACCGAGTGAGGGGAAACGGCAGCCCCAGCATTTT.

This chain uses TRBV2 with TRBJ1-1; D remains unclear. The V gene lost 5 bases and the J gene lost 2 bases, with 15 bases spanning the gap. Germline lookup yields CDR1 SNHLY and CDR2 FYNNEI. The CDR3 covers 15 residues. The CDR3 region is CASSRVAAGNTEAFF. The CDR3 nucleotides read TGTGCCAGCAGTCGCGTTGCTGCTGGCAACACTGAAGCTTTCTTT.

This chain joins TRBV7-9 and TRBJ2-1; possibly TRBD2 for D (6 bases). The CDR3 loop spans 15 amino acids. Germline assignment: CDR1 SEHNR and CDR2 FQNEAQ (reference sequence). V dropped 5 bases and J dropped 7 bases, with 18 bases sitting between them. The CDR3 is CASSRRLVENNEQFF. CDR3 in DNA: TGTGCCAGCAGCCGGAGACTAGTCGAAAATAATGAGCAGTTCTTC.

This clone was seen a single time. This chain links TRBV28 with TRBJ2-7; D may match TRBD1 or TRBD2 (6 bases each). The CDR3 sequence is 17 residues long. Germline loops: CDR1 MDHEN, CDR2 SYDVKM. Trimming took off 5 bases at V and 2 bases at J, with 22 bases between the two ends. CDR3 DNA sequence: TGTGCCAGCAGTGCGGAGGGACACCCGCTAAGTCCCTACGAGCAGTACTTC. Protein: CASSAEGHPLSPYEQYF.

The chain combines TRBV15 with TRBJ1-4; D is undetermined. The CDR3 spans 11 residues. With 0 bases removed from V and 13 bases from J, the gap between germline ends came to 6 bases. Germline V gene data show CDR1 as LNHNV and CDR2 as YYDKDF (reference sequence). CDR3 loop: CATSRDGRLFF. In DNA form, the CDR3 reads TGTGCCACCAGCAGAGATGGGAGACTGTTTTTT. The complete variable domain, with remaining parts taken from reference TRBV15 and TRBJ1-4, reads DAMVIQNPRYQVTQFGKPVTLSCSQTLNHNVMYWYQQKSSQAPKLLFHYYDKDFNNEADTPDNFQSRRPNTSFCFLDIRSPGLGDTAMYLCATSRDGRLFFGSGTQLSVL.

This clone is a singleton in its sample. The rearrangement uses TRBV7-9 and TRBJ1-3, with unresolved D. V was clipped by 3 bases and J by 7 bases, with 16 bases between them. The CDR3 extends over 15 amino acids. Germline-derived CDR1 and CDR2 are SEHNR and FQNEAQ (reference sequence). CDR3 nucleotides: TGTGCCAGCAGCTTCCAGGACTCTTTTCAGAACACCATATATTTT. It encodes CASSFQDSFQNTIYF.

This chain links TRBV7-3 with TRBJ2-3, with D possibly TRBD2 on 6 matching bases. The length of the CDR3 is 15 residues. Germline CDR1 SGHTA, CDR2 FQGTGA. The V and J ends lost 2 bases and 4 bases respectively, with 13 bases between them. CDR3: CASSLGGVGSDTQYF. As DNA, the CDR3 is TGTGCCAGCAGCTTAGGAGGGGTGGGGTCAGATACGCAGTATTTT.

This rearrangement joins TRBV19 to TRBJ1-4; 10 nucleotides match TRBD1. CDR3 length: 15 amino acids. CDR1 and CDR2 (germline): LNHDA, SQIVND (reference sequence). Trimming removed 3 bases from V and 4 bases from J; junction bases left unmatched: 2. The DNA for the CDR3 is TGTGCCAGTAGTATGGGGACAGGGGTTAATGAAAAACTGTTTTTT. It is translated as CASSMGTGVNEKLFF.